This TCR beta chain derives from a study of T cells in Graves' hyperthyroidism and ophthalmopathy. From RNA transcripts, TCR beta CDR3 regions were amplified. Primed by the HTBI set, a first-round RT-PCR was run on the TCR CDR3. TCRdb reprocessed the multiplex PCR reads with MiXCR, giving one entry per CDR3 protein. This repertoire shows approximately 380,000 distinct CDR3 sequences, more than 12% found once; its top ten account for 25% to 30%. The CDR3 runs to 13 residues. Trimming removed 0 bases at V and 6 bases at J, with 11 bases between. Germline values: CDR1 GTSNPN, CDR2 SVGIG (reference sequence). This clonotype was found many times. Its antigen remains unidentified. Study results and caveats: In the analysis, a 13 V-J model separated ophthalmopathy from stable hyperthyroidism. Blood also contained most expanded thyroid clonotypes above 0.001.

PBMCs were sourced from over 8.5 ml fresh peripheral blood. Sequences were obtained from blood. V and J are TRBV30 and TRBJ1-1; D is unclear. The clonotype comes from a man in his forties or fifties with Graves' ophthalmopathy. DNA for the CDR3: TGTGCCTGGAGTGTTGTTTGGGTTTCTGAAGCTTTCTTT. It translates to CAWSVVWVSEAFF. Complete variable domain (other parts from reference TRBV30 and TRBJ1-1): SQTIHQWPATLVQPVGSPLSLECTVEGTSNPNLYWYRQAAGRGLQLLFYSVGIGQISSEVPQNLSASRPQDRQFILSSKKLLLSDSGFYLCAWSVVWVSEAFFGQGTRLTVV.